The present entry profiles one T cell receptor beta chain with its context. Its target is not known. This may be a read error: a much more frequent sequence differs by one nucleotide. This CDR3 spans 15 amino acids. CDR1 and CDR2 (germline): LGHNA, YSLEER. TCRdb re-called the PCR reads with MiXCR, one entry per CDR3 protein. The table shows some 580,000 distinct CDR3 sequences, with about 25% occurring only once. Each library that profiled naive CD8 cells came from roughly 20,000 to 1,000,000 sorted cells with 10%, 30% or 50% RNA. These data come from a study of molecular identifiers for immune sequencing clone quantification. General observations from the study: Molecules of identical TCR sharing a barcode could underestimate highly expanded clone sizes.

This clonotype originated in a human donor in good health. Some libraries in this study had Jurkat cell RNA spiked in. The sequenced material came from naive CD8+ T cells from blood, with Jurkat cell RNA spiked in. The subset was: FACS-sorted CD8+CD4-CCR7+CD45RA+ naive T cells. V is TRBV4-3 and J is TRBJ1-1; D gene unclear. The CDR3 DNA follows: TGCGCCAGCAGCCAAGATAAGGCGTCGAAGCGGGAAGCTCTCTTT. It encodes CASSQDKASKREALF.